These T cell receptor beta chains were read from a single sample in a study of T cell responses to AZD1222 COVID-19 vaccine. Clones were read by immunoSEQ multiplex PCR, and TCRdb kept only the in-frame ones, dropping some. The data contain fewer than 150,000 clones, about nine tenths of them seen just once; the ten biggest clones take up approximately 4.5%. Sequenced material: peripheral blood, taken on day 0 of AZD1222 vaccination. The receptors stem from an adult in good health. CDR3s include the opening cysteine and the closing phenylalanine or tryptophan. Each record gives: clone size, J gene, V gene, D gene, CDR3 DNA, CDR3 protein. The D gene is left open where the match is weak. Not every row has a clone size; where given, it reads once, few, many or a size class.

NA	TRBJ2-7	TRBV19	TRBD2	TGTGCCAGTAGTATGCACCGGGACTACTACGAGCAGTACTTC	CASSMHRDYYEQYF
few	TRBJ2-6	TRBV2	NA	TGTGCCAGCAGCAAGGGACGGGGAGTCTCTGGGGCCAACGTCCTGACTTTC	CASSKGRGVSGANVLTF
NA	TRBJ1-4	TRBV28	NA	TGTGCCAGCAGCCCTCTAACTAATGAAAAACTGTTTTTT	CASSPLTNEKLFF
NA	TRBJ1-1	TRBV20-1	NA	TGCAGTGCAGAGGACATTGAAGCTTTCTTT	CSAEDIEAFF
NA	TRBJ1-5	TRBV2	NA	TGTGCCAGCAGTGTGGGATCTCCGTCGCCCCAGCATTTT	CASSVGSPSPQHF
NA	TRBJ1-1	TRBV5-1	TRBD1	TGCGCCAGCAGCATAGCCAGGGGGCGATACACTGAAGCTTTCTTT	CASSIARGRYTEAFF
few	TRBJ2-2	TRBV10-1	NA	TGCGCCAGCAGTGAGTGGAAGGATTCGGTCACCGGGGAGCTGTTTTTT	CASSEWKDSVTGELFF
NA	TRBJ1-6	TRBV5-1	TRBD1	TGCGCCAGCAGCCCCTACGCAGGGGGACAGTCACCCCTCCACTTT	CASSPYAGGQSPLHF
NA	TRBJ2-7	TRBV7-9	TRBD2	TGTGCCAGCAGCTCGCCCTTGGAGCGGGGCTACGAGCAGTACTTC	CASSSPLERGYEQYF
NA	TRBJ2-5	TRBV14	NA	TGTGCCAGCAGCCAAGATCGCCCGCTGGACAGCAAAGAGACCCAGTACTTC	CASSQDRPLDSKETQYF
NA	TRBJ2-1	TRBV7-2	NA	TGTGCCAGCAGCTTACTACGGGTAAGGAATGAGCAGTTCTTC	CASSLLRVRNEQFF
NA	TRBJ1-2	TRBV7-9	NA	TGTGCCAGCAGCTCCAACAGGAAGGATGGCTACACCTTC	CASSSNRKDGYTF
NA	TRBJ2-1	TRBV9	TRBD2	TGTGCCAGCAGCGTAGTGGGAGCGGGAGATGAGCAGTTCTTC	CASSVVGAGDEQFF
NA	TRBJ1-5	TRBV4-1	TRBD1	TGCGCCAGCAGCCCGGGACAGGGGAAGAATCAGCCCCAGCATTTT	CASSPGQGKNQPQHF
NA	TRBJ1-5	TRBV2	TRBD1	TGTGCCAGCGGGGGACAGGGAATAGGGAGCAATCAGCCCCAGCATTTT	CASGGQGIGSNQPQHF
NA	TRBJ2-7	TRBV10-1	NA	TGCGCCAGCAGTGATAGTCAGAAATCCTACGAGCAGTACTTC	CASSDSQKSYEQYF
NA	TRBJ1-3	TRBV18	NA	TGTGCCAGCTCACAATTGGACAGCTCTGGAAACACCATATATTTT	CASSQLDSSGNTIYF
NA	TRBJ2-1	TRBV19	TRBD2	TGTGCCAGTAGGGAGACTAGCGGGGGGTCCAATGAGCAGTTCTTC	CASRETSGGSNEQFF
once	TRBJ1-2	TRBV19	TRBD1	TGTGCCAGTAGTGAACGGGACAGGGGTAACTATGGCTACACCTTC	CASSERDRGNYGYTF
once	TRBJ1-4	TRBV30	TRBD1	TGTGCCTGGAGTGTCATACAGGGGGGGAATGAAAAACTGTTTTTT	CAWSVIQGGNEKLFF
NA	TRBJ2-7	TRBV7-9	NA	TGTGCCAGCAGCTATCCGGGTTTGTACGAGCAGTACTTC	CASSYPGLYEQYF
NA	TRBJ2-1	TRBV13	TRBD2	TGTGCCAGCAGCTGGCCCGCTAGCGGGGGCTACAATGAGCAGTTCTTC	CASSWPASGGYNEQFF
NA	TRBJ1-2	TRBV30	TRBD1	TGTGCCGCACCGGGACAGGCCAACTATGGCTACACCTTC	CAAPGQANYGYTF
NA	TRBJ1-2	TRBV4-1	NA	TGCGCCAGCAGCCAAGATCGGGCAGGCGCTAACTATGGCTACACCTTC	CASSQDRAGANYGYTF
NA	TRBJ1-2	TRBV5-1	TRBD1	TGCGCCGAACAAACAGGGGTGAACTATGGCTACACCTTC	CAEQTGVNYGYTF
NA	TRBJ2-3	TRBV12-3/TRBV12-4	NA	TGTGCCAGCAGTTTAGCGCCAGAAGATACGCAGTATTTT	CASSLAPEDTQYF
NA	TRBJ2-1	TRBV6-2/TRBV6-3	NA	TGTGCCAGCAGTGACTTATTTGAGCAGTTCTTC	CASSDLFEQFF